Detailed here is one TCR beta chain. This clone's antigen is unknown. Per-nucleotide qualities are absent, and no much larger clonotype sits a single base away. No treatment had been received by any patient before thyroid surgery. Using T-cell receptor beta sequencing, the researchers looked back retrospectively at clinical samples from patients, gathered between about 2012 and 2019. V is clipped by 0 bases and J by 4 bases, and the sequence between their germline boundaries is 12 bases long. The CDR3 covers 15 residues, taking in both the cysteine and the phenylalanine. The CDR3 DNA has 45 bases and is translated from base 1. The germline V gene provides CDR1 SGHTA and CDR2 FQGNSA. The protocol used for the library was PCR. The sequencer was an Illumina HiSeq 4000. The TCR beta-chain CDR3 region of each patient was profiled by high-throughput sequencing. The study's processing was this. The researchers built a classifier to tell apart papillary thyroid cancer patients with distant metastasis, based on CDR3 differences among clinicopathological groups. The Shannon index was used to assess repertoire diversity, and the Morisita-Horn index was used to assess tumor-blood repertoire similarity. TCRdb reprocessed the public reads (quality trimming at Q25 with fastp, clone calling with MiXCR) and kept in-frame beta chains. TCRdb's processing, not the authors', yielded these V and J calls. The sample records 6,400 or so clones, 35% of which are singletons. The ten top clones hold under 15% of the sample.

This sample was included in a study of metastatic and nonmetastatic thyroid tumors (TCRdb year 2020). Broadly, across the study: Repertoires from peripheral blood and from tumor or nodule tissue samples of malignant and benign thyroid patients were compared.

General conclusions and limits of the study: TCR beta diversity was reported as significantly higher in malignant tumors than in benign nodules, in both blood and tumor samples.

Sample: adjacent normal tissue. This TCR came from a female donor with papillary thyroid cancer or a benign thyroid nodule (not recorded which). Some clones in this sample may be carry-over from other donors' samples. The chain couples TRBV7-2 to TRBJ1-1; the D region possibly corresponds to TRBD1 (5 bases align). The DNA sequence is TGTGCCAGCAGCTTAGCGTTGGGGGGGATCACTGAAGCTTTCTTT. Its protein product is CASSLALGGITEAFF. Here the CDR3 is joined to the reference TRBV7-2 and TRBJ1-1 genes, and the full variable domain is: GAGVSQSPSNKVTEKGKDVELRCDPISGHTALYWYRQSLGQGLEFLIYFQGNSAPDKSGLPSDRFSAERTGGSVSTLTIQRTQQEDSAVYLCASSLALGGITEAFFGQGTRLTVV.